Following are 20 T cell receptor beta chains from one sample sequenced in a study of CD8 T cells in Susac syndrome. With random hexamers, reverse transcription was performed on about 0.5 to 1 ug of RNA. A single record per CDR3 protein comes from TCRdb applying MiXCR to the immunoSEQ multiplex PCR reads. Seen here are 100,000 to 150,000 distinct CDR3 sequences, roughly 96% observed once, and the top ten hold 0.09% to 0.15%. The source material was CD4+ T cells from PBMCs. These receptors were taken from a human donor in good health.

Concerning this clonotype itself: An end of the junction does not agree with germline; a read error may underlie this. The chain combines TRBV28 with TRBJ1-2; weak D call: TRBD1 (5 bases). CDR1 is MDHEN, CDR2 SYDVKM, per germline. The CDR3 length is 11 residues. DNA of the CDR3: TGTGCCAGCAGTACCCAGACACAGGCGCACTTC. It translates to CASSTQTQAHF.

The V gene is TRBV7-8, the J gene TRBJ2-7, with 10 bases that match TRBD1. Per germline, CDR1 SGHVS and CDR2 FQNEAQ. This CDR3 region has 15 residues. Trimming removed 0 bases from V and 6 bases from J; junction bases left unmatched: 5. CDR3 nucleotide sequence: TGTGCCAGCAGCTTAGCTGGGACAGGGGTAGCCGAGCAGTACTTC. Translated, it gives CASSLAGTGVAEQYF. The variable domain in full, with the rest retrieved from reference TRBV7-8 and TRBJ2-7, is GAGVSQSPRYKVAKRGQDVALRCDPISGHVSLFWYQQALGQGPEFLTYFQNEAQLDKSGLPSDRFFAERPEGSVSTLKIQRTQQEDSAVYLCASSLAGTGVAEQYFGPGTRLTVT.

The chain combines TRBV7-2 with TRBJ2-2; the D gene is possibly TRBD2 (5 bases). The CDR3 contains 12 residues. Trimming stripped 5 bases from V and 7 bases from J, with 8 bases between. CDR1 and CDR2 (germline): SGHTA, FQGNSA. The CDR3 sequence is CASSPGIGELFF. The CDR3 coding sequence is TGTGCCAGCAGCCCGGGGATCGGGGAGCTGTTTTTT.

This CDR3 reads CATSDRQGTTNEKLFF. The CDR3 DNA sequence: TGTGCCACCAGTGACAGACAGGGAACAACTAATGAAAAACTGTTTTTT. V and J are TRBV24-1 and TRBJ1-4, with 7 bases that match TRBD1. The germline CDR1 and CDR2 sequences are KGHDR and SFDVKD. The V and J ends lost 4 bases and 0 bases, in that order; junction bases with no gene match: 4. The CDR3 is made up of 16 amino acids.

The genes are TRBV5-4 and TRBJ2-7; D is possibly TRBD1 (6 bases). Per the germline V gene, CDR1 is SGHNT and CDR2 is YYREEE (reference sequence). V lost 4 bases, J lost 3 bases, and 17 bases lay in between. The CDR3 extends over 15 amino acids. CDR3: CASSPGTNLFYEQYF. The CDR3 DNA sequence: TGTGCCAGCAGCCCCGGGACAAACCTATTCTACGAGCAGTACTTC. Filled out from reference TRBV5-4 and TRBJ2-7, the complete variable domain reads ETGVTQSPTHLIKTRGQQVTLRCSSQSGHNTVSWYQQALGQGPQFIFQYYREEENGRGNFPPRFSGLQFPNYSSELNVNALELDDSALYLCASSPGTNLFYEQYFGPGTRLTVT.

The rearrangement uses TRBV6-2 or TRBV6-3 and TRBJ2-7, with 8 bases aligning to TRBD2. V shed 7 bases, J shed 4 bases, and the junction held 6 bases outside the gene matches. The CDR3 loop spans 13 amino acids. Germline V gives CDR1 MNHEY, CDR2 SVGEGT. The CDR3 spells CASTRAGVYEQYF. CDR3 sequence (DNA): TGTGCCAGCACAAGAGCGGGAGTATACGAGCAGTACTTC.

The gene calls are TRBV20-1 and TRBJ2-1; possibly TRBD1 for D (5 bases). Trimming took 5 bases from V and 7 from J, leaving 15 bases between them. The CDR3 is 13 amino acids. In germline, CDR1 is DFQATT, CDR2 SNEGSKA (reference sequence). The chain's CDR3 is CSAWPGPGNEQFF. In nucleotides, the CDR3 is TGCAGTGCTTGGCCCGGGCCAGGGAATGAGCAGTTCTTC.

The chain employs TRBV20-1 and TRBJ2-5; D is unclear. V shed 7 bases and J shed 7 bases, with 19 bases lying between them. The CDR3 extends over 13 amino acids. CDR1 is DFQATT, CDR2 SNEGSKA, per germline (reference sequence). CDR3 region: CSVQIHSLGTQYF. CDR3 bases: TGCAGTGTTCAGATTCACAGCCTCGGGACCCAGTACTTC.

The rearrangement links TRBV7-9 to TRBJ1-5; D possibly corresponds to TRBD1 (5 bases). Per the germline V gene, CDR1 is SEHNR and CDR2 is FQNEAQ (reference sequence). V lost 5 bases and J 4 bases, leaving 9 bases between the germline ends. The CDR3 spans 13 residues. The CDR3, as DNA: TGTGCCAGCAGCCAAGGGACGAATCAGCCCCAGCATTTT. Translating gives CASSQGTNQPQHF.

The chain joins TRBV24-1 to TRBJ1-1; D is possibly TRBD1 (5 bases). Germline V gives CDR1 KGHDR, CDR2 SFDVKD. CDR3 length: 14 amino acids. The ends were cut back, 5 bases at V and 3 bases at J, with 12 bases in the middle. CDR3 DNA: TGTGCCACCAGTGTAGGGGATAGCGACACTGAAGCTTTCTTT. This translates into CATSVGDSDTEAFF.

The chain employs TRBV15 and TRBJ2-5, with 10 positions matching TRBD2. This CDR3 has 17 residues. CDR1 is LNHNV and CDR2 is YYDKDF in the germline V gene (reference sequence). J was trimmed by 6 bases and V by 0 bases; bases with no gene match: 10. For the CDR3, the DNA is TGTGCCACCAGCAGAGATGGGGCTAGCGGGAGCTTAAAGACCCAGTACTTC. Its protein product is CATSRDGASGSLKTQYF. The whole variable domain, filled in from reference TRBV15 and TRBJ2-5, reads DAMVIQNPRYQVTQFGKPVTLSCSQTLNHNVMYWYQQKSSQAPKLLFHYYDKDFNNEADTPDNFQSRRPNTSFCFLDIRSPGLGDTAMYLCATSRDGASGSLKTQYFGPGTRLLVL.

The chain is built from TRBV5-1 and TRBJ1-2, with 7 bases that match TRBD1. The junction had 14 bases not matched to a gene; V was cut back by 2 bases and J by 4 bases. From germline, CDR1 is SGHRS and CDR2 YFSETQ. The CDR3 sequence is 17 residues long. CDR3 protein: CASSFTGTERSSYGYTF. DNA for the CDR3: TGCGCCAGCAGCTTCACCGGGACAGAAAGATCAAGCTATGGCTACACCTTC.

This clonotype was seen only a few times. The chain recombines TRBV7-8 with TRBJ1-1; D unresolved. This CDR3 contains 10 residues. Germline V gene data show CDR1 as SGHVS and CDR2 as FQNEAQ. V lost 7 bases to trimming and J lost 4 bases, with 4 bases between them. CDR3 in amino acids: CASKGTEAFF. The CDR3, as DNA: TGTGCCAGCAAGGGCACTGAAGCTTTCTTT.

The V and J genes are TRBV7-6 and TRBJ2-1, with D uncertain. Trimming cost V 5 bases and J 0 bases, with 11 bases left between them. Germline V CDR1 and CDR2: SGHVS, FNYEAQ. The CDR3 runs 15 residues. The CDR3 DNA follows: TGTGCCAGCAGCCCCCACCCCCCCTCCTACAATGAGCAGTTCTTC. It translates to CASSPHPPSYNEQFF.

The gene calls are TRBV10-1 and TRBJ2-2, with 9 bases fitting TRBD2. The CDR3 length is 15 residues. Germline V CDR1 and CDR2: WNHNN, SYGVQD (reference sequence). J lost 6 bases, V lost 0 bases, and 2 bases had no gene match. CDR3 bases: TGCGCCAGCAGTGAGTCTAGCGGGAGAGCCGGGGAGCTGTTTTTT. Its protein is CASSESSGRAGELFF.

V gene TRBV5-6 combines with J gene TRBJ2-3; D is unclear. The germline V and J ends were trimmed by 2 bases and 1 base, with 8 bases remaining between them. Germline V lookup: CDR1 SGHDT, CDR2 YYEEEE. CDR3 length: 14 residues. CDR3 DNA: TGTGCCAGCAGCTTTTACGGCCGCACAGATACGCAGTATTTT. This sequence encodes CASSFYGRTDTQYF.

The count of this clonotype is one. The chain joins TRBV3-1 to TRBJ2-7, with 7 bases aligning to TRBD1. This CDR3 spans 13 amino acids. The germline gives CDR1 LGHDT, CDR2 YNNKEL (reference sequence). V was pared by 4 bases and J by 3 bases, with 3 bases of the junction left unmatched. The CDR3: CASSPTGDYEQYF. The CDR3 DNA reads TGTGCCAGCAGCCCCACAGGGGACTACGAGCAGTACTTC.

This chain uses TRBV15 with TRBJ2-4; 7 nucleotides match TRBD1. With V trimmed by 5 bases and J by 0 bases, 10 bases remained unmatched. Germline V gene lookup returns CDR1 LNHNV and CDR2 YYDKDF (reference sequence). The CDR3 extends over 17 amino acids. The CDR3 sequence: CATSGTTGKGAKNIQYF. The DNA of the CDR3 is TGTGCCACCAGCGGAACGACAGGGAAAGGAGCCAAAAACATTCAGTACTTC.

The chain is built from TRBV28 and TRBJ2-4; 7 bases fit TRBD1. CDR3 length equals 15 residues. J gave up 13 bases and V 5 bases, and 17 bases lay outside the gene matches. The germline CDR1 and CDR2 sequences are MDHEN and SYDVKM. The CDR3 region is CASSPSGYRTGPQYF. Here the CDR3 DNA reads TGTGCCAGCAGTCCCTCCGGCTACCGGACAGGCCCACAGTACTTC.

The chain couples TRBV5-1 to TRBJ2-5; D is undetermined. V lost 3 bases to trimming and J lost 4 bases, with 7 bases between them. This CDR3 has 12 residues. CDR1 and CDR2 (germline): SGHRS, YFSETQ. CDR3 in DNA: TGCGCCAGCAGCTCAAACAGAGAGACCCAGTACTTC. This sequence encodes CASSSNRETQYF.